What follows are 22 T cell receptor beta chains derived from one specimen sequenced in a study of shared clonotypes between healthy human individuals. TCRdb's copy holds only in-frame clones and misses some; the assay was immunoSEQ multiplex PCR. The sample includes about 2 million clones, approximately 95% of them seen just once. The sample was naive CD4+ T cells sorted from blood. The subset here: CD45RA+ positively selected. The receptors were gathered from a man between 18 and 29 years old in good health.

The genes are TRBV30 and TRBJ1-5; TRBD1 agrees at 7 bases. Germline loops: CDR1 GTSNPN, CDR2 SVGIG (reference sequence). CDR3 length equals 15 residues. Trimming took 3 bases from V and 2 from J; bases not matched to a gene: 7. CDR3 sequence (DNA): TGTGCCTGGAGGCCCACAGGGGACGGCAATCAGCCCCAGCATTTT. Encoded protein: CAWRPTGDGNQPQHF.

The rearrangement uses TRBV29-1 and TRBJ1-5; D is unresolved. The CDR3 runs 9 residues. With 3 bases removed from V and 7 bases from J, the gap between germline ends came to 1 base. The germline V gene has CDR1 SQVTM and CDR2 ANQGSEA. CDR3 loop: CSVDQPQHF. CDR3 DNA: TGCAGCGTTGACCAGCCCCAGCATTTT.

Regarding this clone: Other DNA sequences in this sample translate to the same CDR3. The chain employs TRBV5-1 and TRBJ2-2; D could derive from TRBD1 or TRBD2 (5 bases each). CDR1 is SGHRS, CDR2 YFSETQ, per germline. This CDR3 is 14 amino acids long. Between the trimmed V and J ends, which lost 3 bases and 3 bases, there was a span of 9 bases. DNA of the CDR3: TGCGCCAGCAGCTCGCGAGGGGACACCGGGGAGCTGTTTTTT. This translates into CASSSRGDTGELFF.

The chain's CDR3 is CASSSPASGTVNSPLHF. CDR3 coding DNA: TGTGCCAGCAGCTCGCCGGCATCCGGGACAGTCAATTCACCCCTCCACTTT. This chain joins TRBV5-4 and TRBJ1-6; TRBD1 agrees at 7 bases. The length of the CDR3 is 17 residues. Germline V gene sequence: CDR1 SGHNT, CDR2 YYREEE (reference sequence). Losses at the gene ends were 3 bases for V and 7 bases for J; bases not matched to a gene: 13.

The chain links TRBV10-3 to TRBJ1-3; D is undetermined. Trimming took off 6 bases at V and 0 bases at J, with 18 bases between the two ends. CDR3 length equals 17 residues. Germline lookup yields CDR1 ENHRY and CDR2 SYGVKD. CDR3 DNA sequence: TGTGCCATCAGGCCTCCCGGAACGGCGAGCTCTGGAAACACCATATATTTT. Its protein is CAIRPPGTASSGNTIYF.

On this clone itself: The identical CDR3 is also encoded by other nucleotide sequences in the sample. CDR3 region: CASSIDRDQPQHF. DNA of the CDR3: TGTGCCAGTAGTATAGACCGGGATCAGCCCCAGCATTTT. This rearrangement joins TRBV19 to TRBJ1-5; D is ambiguous. CDR3 size: 13 residues. Trimming took off 0 bases at V and 5 bases at J, with 5 bases between the two ends. CDR1 is LNHDA and CDR2 is SQIVND in the germline V gene (reference sequence).

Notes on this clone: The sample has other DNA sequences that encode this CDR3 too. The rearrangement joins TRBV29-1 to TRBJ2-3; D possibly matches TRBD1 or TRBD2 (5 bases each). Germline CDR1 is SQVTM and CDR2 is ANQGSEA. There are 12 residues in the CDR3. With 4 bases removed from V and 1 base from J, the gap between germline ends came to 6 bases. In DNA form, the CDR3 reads TGCAGCGTTGTGGGGGGCACAGATACGCAGTATTTT. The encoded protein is CSVVGGTDTQYF.

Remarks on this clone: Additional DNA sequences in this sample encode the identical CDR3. The CDR3 DNA follows: TGCGCCAGCAGCTTGGGTGGCTACGAGCAGTACTTC. Its protein is CASSLGGYEQYF. The V and J genes are TRBV5-1 and TRBJ2-7; no reliable D call. The germline V gene encodes CDR1 SGHRS and CDR2 YFSETQ. Trimming took off 0 bases at V and 3 bases at J, with 4 bases between the two ends. The CDR3 has 12 amino acids.

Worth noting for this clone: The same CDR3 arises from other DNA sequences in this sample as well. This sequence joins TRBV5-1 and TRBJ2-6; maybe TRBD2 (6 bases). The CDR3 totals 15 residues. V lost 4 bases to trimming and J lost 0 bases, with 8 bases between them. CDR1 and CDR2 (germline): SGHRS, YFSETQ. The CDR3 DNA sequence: TGCGCCAGCAGCCGCGGGGACTCTGGGGCCAACGTCCTGACTTTC. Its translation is CASSRGDSGANVLTF.

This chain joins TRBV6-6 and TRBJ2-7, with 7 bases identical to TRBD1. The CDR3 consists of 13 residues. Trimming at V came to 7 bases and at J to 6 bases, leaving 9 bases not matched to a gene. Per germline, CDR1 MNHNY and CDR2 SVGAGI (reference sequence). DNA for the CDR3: TGTGCCAGCAACCTACAGGGGCTTGGCGAGCAGTACTTC. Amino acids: CASNLQGLGEQYF.

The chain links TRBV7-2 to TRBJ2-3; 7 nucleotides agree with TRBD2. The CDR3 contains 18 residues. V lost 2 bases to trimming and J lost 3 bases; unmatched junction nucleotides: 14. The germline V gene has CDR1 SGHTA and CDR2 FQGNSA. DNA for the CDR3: TGTGCCAGCAGCTTATTAGTTTGGCGGGAGCTAGAGACAGATACGCAGTATTTT. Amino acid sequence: CASSLLVWRELETDTQYF. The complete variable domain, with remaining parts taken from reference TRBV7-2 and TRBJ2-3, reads GAGVSQSPSNKVTEKGKDVELRCDPISGHTALYWYRQSLGQGLEFLIYFQGNSAPDKSGLPSDRFSAERTGGSVSTLTIQRTQQEDSAVYLCASSLLVWRELETDTQYFGPGTRLTVL.

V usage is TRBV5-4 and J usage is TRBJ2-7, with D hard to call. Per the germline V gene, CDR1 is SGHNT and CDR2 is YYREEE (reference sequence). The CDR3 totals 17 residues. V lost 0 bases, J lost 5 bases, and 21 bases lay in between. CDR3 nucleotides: TGTGCCAGCAGCTTGGCATCGAGTTCCAGGCCCAGCGACGAGCAGTACTTC. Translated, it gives CASSLASSSRPSDEQYF.

The CDR3 spells CASSPIPAFRGYEQYF. In DNA, the CDR3 is TGTGCCAGCAGCCCCATTCCGGCTTTTAGGGGCTACGAGCAGTACTTC. V is TRBV7-2 and J is TRBJ2-7; perhaps TRBD1 as D (5 bases). Germline V lookup: CDR1 SGHTA, CDR2 FQGNSA. The CDR3 length is 16 residues. The germline V and J ends were trimmed by 5 bases and 3 bases, with 20 bases remaining between them.

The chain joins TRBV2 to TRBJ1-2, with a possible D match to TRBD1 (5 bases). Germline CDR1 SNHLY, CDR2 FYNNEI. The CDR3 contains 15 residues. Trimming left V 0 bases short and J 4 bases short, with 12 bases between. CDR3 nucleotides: TGTGCCAGCAGTGAAGCCTGGGCCAGGGCCTATGGCTACACCTTC. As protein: CASSEAWARAYGYTF.

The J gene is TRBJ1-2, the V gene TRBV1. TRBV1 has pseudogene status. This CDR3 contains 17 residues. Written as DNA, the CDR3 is TGCACCAGCAGCCAGGCTAAAACAGGGAGGGCTAACTATGGCTACACCTTC. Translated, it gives CTSSQAKTGRANYGYTF.

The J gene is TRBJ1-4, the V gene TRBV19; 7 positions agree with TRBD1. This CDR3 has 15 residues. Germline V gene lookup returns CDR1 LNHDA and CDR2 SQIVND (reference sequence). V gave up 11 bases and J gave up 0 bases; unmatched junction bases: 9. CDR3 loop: CACRQGTSTNEKLFF. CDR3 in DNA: TGTGCCTGCCGACAGGGAACCTCAACTAATGAAAAACTGTTTTTT.

The CDR3 region has the DNA TGTGCCAGCAGCGCGGGACTAGCGGGAGCGGGATACAATGAGCAGTTCTTC. Protein product: CASSAGLAGAGYNEQFF. The chain is built from TRBV5-4 and TRBJ2-1, with 14 bases identical to TRBD2. The CDR3 is 17 residues long. J was trimmed by 4 bases and V by 4 bases; bases with no gene match: 7. The germline gives CDR1 SGHNT, CDR2 YYREEE (reference sequence).

CDR3 protein: CASSKGRLFLYSPLHF. The CDR3 coding sequence is TGTGCCAGCAGCAAGGGACGGCTATTTTTATATTCACCCCTCCACTTT. This rearrangement joins TRBV21-1 to TRBJ1-6. TRBV21-1 is recorded as a pseudogene. The CDR3 extends over 16 amino acids.

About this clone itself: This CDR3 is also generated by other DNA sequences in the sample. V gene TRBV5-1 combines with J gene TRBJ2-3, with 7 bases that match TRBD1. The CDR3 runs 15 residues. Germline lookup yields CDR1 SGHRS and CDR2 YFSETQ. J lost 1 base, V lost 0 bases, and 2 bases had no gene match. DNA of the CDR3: TGCGCCAGCAGCTTGGCTACAGGGGGCACAGATACGCAGTATTTT. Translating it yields CASSLATGGTDTQYF.

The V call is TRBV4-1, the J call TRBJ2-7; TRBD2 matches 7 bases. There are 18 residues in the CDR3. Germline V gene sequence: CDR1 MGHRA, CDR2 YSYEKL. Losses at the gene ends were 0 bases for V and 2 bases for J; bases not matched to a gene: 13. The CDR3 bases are TGCGCCAGCAGCCAAGATGAAAGCAGGGCGGGGGTTCCCTACGAGCAGTACTTC. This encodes CASSQDESRAGVPYEQYF.

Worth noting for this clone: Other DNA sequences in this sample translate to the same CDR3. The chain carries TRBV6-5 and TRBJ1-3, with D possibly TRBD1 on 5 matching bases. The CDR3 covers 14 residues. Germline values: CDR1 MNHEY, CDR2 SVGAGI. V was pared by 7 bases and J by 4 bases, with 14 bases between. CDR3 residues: CASTPAGSGNTIYF. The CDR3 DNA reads TGTGCCAGCACTCCCGCAGGGTCCGGAAACACCATATATTTT.

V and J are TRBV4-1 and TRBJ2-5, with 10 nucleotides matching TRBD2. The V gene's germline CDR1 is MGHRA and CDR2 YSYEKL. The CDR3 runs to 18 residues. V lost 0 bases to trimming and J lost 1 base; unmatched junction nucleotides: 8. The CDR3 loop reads CASSQDILAGVGQETQYF. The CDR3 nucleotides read TGCGCCAGCAGCCAAGATATCCTAGCGGGAGTAGGCCAAGAGACCCAGTACTTC.